This T cell receptor (beta chain) was captured in a study of shared clonotypes between healthy human individuals. Germline CDR1 is LNHDA and CDR2 is SQIVND (reference sequence). J was trimmed by 4 bases and V by 7 bases; bases with no gene match: 10. The CDR3 is 16 residues long. Naive-designated CD8 cells lacked CD45RO, were positively enriched for CCR7, and omitted terminally differentiated effector memory CD45RA+ cells. TCRdb keeps only in-frame clones here, not all; method: immunoSEQ multiplex PCR. The profile covers some 600,000 clones, with 96% appearing a single time and 0.095% to 0.13% taken by the ten largest.

The sequence was obtained from a woman in her 30s in good health. J is TRBJ2-2 and V is TRBV19; 9 bases agree with TRBD1. Sequencing was carried out using naive CD8+ T cells sorted from blood. The CDR3 here is CASNKGQGYFTGELFF. CDR3 sequence (DNA): TGTGCCAGTAACAAGGGACAGGGTTATTTCACCGGGGAGCTGTTTTTT. Based on the CDR3 plus reference TRBV19 and TRBJ2-2, the full variable domain is DGGITQSPKYLFRKEGQNVTLSCEQNLNHDAMYWYRQDPGQGLRLIYYSQIVNDFQKGDIAEGYSVSREKKESFPLTVTSAQKNPTAFYLCASNKGQGYFTGELFFGEGSRLTVL.